Each of the 3 T cell receptor beta chains below was sequenced from the same sample in a study of siplizumab effects on memory and regulatory T cells. Clones were sequenced by immunoSEQ multiplex PCR, and TCRdb holds only the in-frame ones, with some missing. The sample lists some 99,000 clones, approximately 90% occurring once. The sequenced sample was Tregs sorted from blood. The receptors stem from a human donor in good health.

The V and J genes are TRBV5-1 and TRBJ1-1, with D maybe TRBD1 (6 bases). This CDR3 comprises 15 residues. Germline-derived CDR1 and CDR2 are SGHRS and YFSETQ. V lost 4 bases and J lost 1, with 14 bases in between. The CDR3 nucleotides are TGCGCCAGCAGCCAAACAGGGTTTCAGAACACTGAAGCTTTCTTT. Translating gives CASSQTGFQNTEAFF.

This chain joins TRBV6-6 and TRBJ2-1; 9 bases are a match to TRBD2. The V gene end was trimmed by 5 bases and the J gene end by 7 bases; junction bases not matched to a gene: 9. Looked up from germline, CDR1 is MNHNY and CDR2 is SVGAGI (reference sequence). This CDR3 contains 15 residues. The CDR3 DNA sequence: TGTGCCAGCAGTAACCAGCGGGGGGCGGGGAATGAGCAGTTCTTC. Its protein is CASSNQRGAGNEQFF.

The chain uses TRBV5-1 and TRBJ2-5; D is possibly TRBD1 or TRBD2 (5 bases each). The V end lost 4 bases, the J end lost 5 bases, and 15 bases lay between the germline ends. This CDR3 comprises 14 residues. Germline CDR1 is SGHRS and CDR2 is YFSETQ. The CDR3 here is CASSPRGWGETQYF. The CDR3 region has the DNA TGCGCCAGCAGCCCCCGCGGGTGGGGGGAGACCCAGTACTTC.